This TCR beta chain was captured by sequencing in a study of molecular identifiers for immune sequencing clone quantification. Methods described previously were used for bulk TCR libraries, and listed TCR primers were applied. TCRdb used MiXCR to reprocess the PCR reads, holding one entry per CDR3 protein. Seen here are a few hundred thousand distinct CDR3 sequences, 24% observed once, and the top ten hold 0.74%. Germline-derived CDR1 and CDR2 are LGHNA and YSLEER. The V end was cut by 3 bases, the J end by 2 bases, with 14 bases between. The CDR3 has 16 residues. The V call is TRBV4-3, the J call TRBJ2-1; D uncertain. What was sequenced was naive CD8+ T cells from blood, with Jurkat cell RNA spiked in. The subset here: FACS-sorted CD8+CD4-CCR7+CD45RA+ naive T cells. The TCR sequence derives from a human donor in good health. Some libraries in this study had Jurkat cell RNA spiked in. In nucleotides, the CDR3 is TGCGCCAGCAGCCACTTAGGCGAAGCGACCTACAATGAGCAGTTCTTC. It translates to CASSHLGEATYNEQFF.